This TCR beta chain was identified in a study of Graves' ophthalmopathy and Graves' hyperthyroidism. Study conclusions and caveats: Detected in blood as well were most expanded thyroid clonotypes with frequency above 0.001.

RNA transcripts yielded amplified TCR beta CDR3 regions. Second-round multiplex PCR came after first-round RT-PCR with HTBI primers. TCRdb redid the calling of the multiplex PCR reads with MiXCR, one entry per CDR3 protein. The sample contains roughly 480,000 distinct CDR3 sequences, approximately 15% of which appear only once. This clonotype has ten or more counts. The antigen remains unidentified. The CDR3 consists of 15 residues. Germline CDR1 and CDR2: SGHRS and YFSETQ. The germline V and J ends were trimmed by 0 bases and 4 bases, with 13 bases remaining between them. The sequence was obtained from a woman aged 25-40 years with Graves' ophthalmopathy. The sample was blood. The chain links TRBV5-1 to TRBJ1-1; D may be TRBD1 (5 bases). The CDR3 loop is CASSLVGVGSTEAFF. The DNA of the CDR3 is TGCGCCAGCAGCTTGGTAGGGGTAGGTAGCACTGAAGCTTTCTTT.